This T cell receptor beta chain was sequenced for a study of T cell repertoires in cytomegalovirus infection. Study at large: From public TCR beta signatures came an indication of both CMV infection and matching HLA type.

This clonotype was counted between two and nine times. The target antigen is unknown. TCRdb reprocessed the reads via MiXCR and lists one record per CDR3 protein. The sample shows approximately 600,000 distinct CDR3 sequences, 35% to 50% of them seen only once. Study results and caveats: Identification of carriers of CMV plus the relevant HLA was performed using cumulative public TCR beta family frequency. In two of eight donors, the top clonotype was HLA-C-restricted CMV-specific.

The receptor was isolated from a human donor in good health (CMV status not recorded). Some clones in this sample may be carry-over from other donors' samples. The sample in question was cultured PBMCs, obtained from culture after CMV antigen stimulation.

The CDR3 DNA follows: TGTGCCAGCGGTCTTTACAGGTCCGACGAGCAGTACTTC. It is translated as CASGLYRSDEQYF. The rearrangement links TRBV27 to TRBJ2-7; tentatively, D is TRBD1 (5 bases). Germline lookup yields CDR1 MNHEY and CDR2 SMNVEV (reference sequence). There are 13 residues in the CDR3. V was cut by 8 bases and J by 5 bases, with 16 bases left in between.